The 14 T cell receptor beta chains listed next were all sequenced from one sample in a study of beta chain features in type 1 diabetes. Expressed TCRB transcripts were sequenced because the entire RNA isolate underwent reverse transcription. Only in-frame clones appear in the TCRdb table, and some are missing; sequencing was by immunoSEQ multiplex PCR. The profile covers roughly 180,000 clones, with roughly an eighth appearing a single time and approximately 0.64% taken by the ten largest. The specimen sequenced was central memory CD4+ T cells from blood. These receptors came from a woman younger than 30 in good health.

The chain employs TRBV4-3 and TRBJ2-5; no clear D. V was clipped by 3 bases and J by 5 bases, with 13 bases between them. The V gene's germline CDR1 is LGHNA and CDR2 YSLEER. The CDR3 sequence is 14 residues long. CDR3 protein: CASSHPRVRETQYF. The CDR3 nucleotides read TGCGCCAGCAGCCACCCCCGAGTACGTGAGACCCAGTACTTC.

The table lists this clone with a few counts. At the DNA level, this CDR3 is encoded by other sequences in the same sample as well. The gene calls are TRBV28 and TRBJ1-2; D is uncertain. The CDR3 is 11 amino acids. V was shortened by 6 bases and J by 1 base, with 3 bases between the two germline ends. The germline CDR1 and CDR2 sequences are MDHEN and SYDVKM. As DNA, the CDR3 is TGTGCCAGCAGCCGTAACTATGGCTACACCTTC. As protein: CASSRNYGYTF.

On this clone: Other nucleotide sequences in the sample specify the same CDR3. The chain links TRBV7-8 to TRBJ2-5; D remains unclear. This CDR3 region has 12 residues. V gave up 3 bases and J gave up 4 bases, with 6 bases separating them. In germline, CDR1 is SGHVS, CDR2 FQNEAQ. CDR3 sequence: CASSFNRETQYF. The CDR3 coding sequence is TGTGCCAGCAGCTTCAATAGAGAGACCCAGTACTTC.

The rearrangement links TRBV2 to TRBJ1-1; TRBD1 might be the D (5 bases). Trimming stripped 0 bases from V and 10 bases from J, with 15 bases between. CDR3 length: 14 amino acids. Germline CDR1 SNHLY, CDR2 FYNNEI. CDR3 sequence: CASSEAGGRQLAFF. CDR3 DNA: TGTGCCAGCAGTGAAGCGGGGGGTCGGCAGCTAGCTTTCTTT. The variable domain in full, completed from reference TRBV2 and TRBJ1-1, reads EPEVTQTPSHQVTQMGQEVILRCVPISNHLYFYWYRQILGQKVEFLVSFYNNEISEKSEIFDDQFSVERPDGSNFTLKIRSTKLEDSAMYFCASSEAGGRQLAFFGQGTRLTVV.

The rearrangement joins TRBV29-1 to TRBJ2-3; D is possibly TRBD1 (7 bases). Trimming took off 6 bases at V and 6 bases at J, with 16 bases between the two ends. The CDR3 sequence is 13 residues long. Germline V gene lookup returns CDR1 SQVTM and CDR2 ANQGSEA. CDR3 protein: CSVRGPGADTQYF. The CDR3 bases are TGCAGCGTGAGGGGGCCGGGGGCGGATACGCAGTATTTT.

The chain combines TRBV2 with TRBJ1-2, with 7 nucleotides matching TRBD1. The CDR3 is 13 amino acids. Germline CDR1 is SNHLY and CDR2 is FYNNEI. V was pared by 7 bases and J by 4 bases, with 6 bases of the junction left unmatched. Written as DNA, the CDR3 is TGTGCCAGCATCCCGGGACAGTTCTATGGCTACACCTTC. It encodes CASIPGQFYGYTF.

This clone came up a few times. The chain carries TRBV10-3 and TRBJ2-1; TRBD1 matches 11 bases. Germline CDR1 reads ENHRY; CDR2 reads SYGVKD. Trimming at V came to 2 bases and at J to 6 bases, leaving 3 bases not matched to a gene. CDR3 size: 15 residues. The DNA for the CDR3 is TGTGCCATCAGTGAGGGACAGGGGGCCCCCAATGAGCAGTTCTTC. Encoded protein: CAISEGQGAPNEQFF.

This clone was observed a few times. The CDR3 protein is CASSDSGRETQYF. CDR3 DNA: TGTGCCAGCAGTGATAGCGGGAGAGAGACCCAGTACTTC. The chain couples TRBV28 to TRBJ2-5; 9 bases map to TRBD2. This CDR3 has 13 amino acids. CDR1 and CDR2 from the germline V gene are MDHEN and SYDVKM. Trimming at V came to 5 bases and at J to 4 bases, leaving 2 bases not matched to a gene.

This clone has just a few counts. The CDR3 sequence is CASSQEGTDGYTF. The CDR3 coding sequence is TGCGCCAGCAGCCAAGAAGGGACAGATGGCTACACCTTC. V gene TRBV4-3 combines with J gene TRBJ1-2; 7 bases line up with TRBD1. This CDR3 comprises 13 residues. Germline V gives CDR1 LGHNA, CDR2 YSLEER. The V segment lost 0 bases and the J segment 6 bases; nucleotides outside the gene matches: 1.

A few counts support this clone. This chain connects TRBV9 to TRBJ1-4, with D unresolved. Trimming took off 0 bases at V and 7 bases at J, with 16 bases between the two ends. Germline CDR1 SGDLS, CDR2 YYNGEE. This CDR3 spans 16 amino acids. The CDR3 reads CASSVGAEGVGEKLFF. The CDR3 DNA reads TGTGCCAGCAGCGTAGGGGCTGAGGGAGTGGGTGAAAAACTGTTTTTT.

The table lists this clone with a few counts. This chain joins TRBV5-1 and TRBJ2-7; 8 bases align to TRBD2. The CDR3 extends over 15 amino acids. The V segment lost 3 bases and the J segment 1 base; nucleotides outside the gene matches: 6. CDR1 SGHRS and CDR2 YFSETQ come from the germline V gene. This chain's CDR3 is CASSYQRERSYEQYF. CDR3 DNA sequence: TGCGCCAGCAGCTACCAGCGGGAGAGGTCCTACGAGCAGTACTTC.

This clone has more than one count but fewer than ten. This chain joins TRBV18 and TRBJ2-1; 12 nucleotides agree with TRBD2. Germline lookup yields CDR1 KGHSH and CDR2 LQKENI. V shed 2 bases, J shed 10 bases, and the junction held 9 bases outside the gene matches. The CDR3 runs 16 residues. Written as DNA, the CDR3 is TGTGCCAGCTCACCAGGGGCTAGCGGGAGGGCCCGGGAGCAGTTCTTC. Translation: CASSPGASGRAREQFF. Full variable domain (remainder filled in from reference TRBV18 and TRBJ2-1): NAGVMQNPRHLVRRRGQEARLRCSPMKGHSHVYWYRQLPEEGLKFMVYLQKENIIDESGMPKERFSAEFPKEGPSILRIQQVVRGDSAAYFCASSPGASGRAREQFFGPGTRLTVL.

This clone has more than one count but fewer than ten. V is TRBV11-3 and J is TRBJ2-2, with D perhaps matching TRBD1 (6 bases). The CDR3 consists of 14 residues. Trimming shortened V by 6 bases and J by 3 bases, and 11 bases separated the two germline ends. The germline V gene has CDR1 SGHNT and CDR2 YENEEA. The CDR3: CASRTGHHTGELFF. The CDR3 DNA follows: TGTGCCAGCAGAACGGGACATCACACCGGGGAGCTGTTTTTT.

The chain is built from TRBV7-2 and TRBJ2-3; TRBD1 is a possible D gene (5 bases). Trimming left V 7 bases short and J 1 base short, with 18 bases between. CDR1 is SGHTA, CDR2 FQGNSA, per germline. The CDR3 has 16 residues. As DNA, the CDR3 is TGTGCCAGCACCGATTACGCCAGGGTTCGCACAGATACGCAGTATTTT. Translating gives CASTDYARVRTDTQYF. Based on the CDR3 plus reference TRBV7-2 and TRBJ2-3, the full variable domain is GAGVSQSPSNKVTEKGKDVELRCDPISGHTALYWYRQSLGQGLEFLIYFQGNSAPDKSGLPSDRFSAERTGGSVSTLTIQRTQQEDSAVYLCASTDYARVRTDTQYFGPGTRLTVL.